The clone carrying this T cell receptor beta chain was counted at least ten times. Antigen unknown. The data belong to a study of blood T cells in healthy people across ages. Investigators took 8.5 to 10 milliliters of peripheral blood from every donor. The junction had 5 bases not matched to a gene; V was cut back by 0 bases and J by 7 bases. The CDR3 loop spans 14 amino acids. CDR1 is SGHDN, CDR2 FVKESK, per germline. Study conclusions and caveats: Across the age range, TCR beta diversity per million T cells fell in a roughly linear way.

The authors ran a second PCR of about 7 to 11 cycles using a sample-barcoded 5' primer and a J-beta primer mix. TCRdb recomputed calls from the 5' RACE reads with MiXCR, one row per CDR3 protein. The repertoire holds 660,000 or so distinct CDR3 sequences, with roughly three fifths as singletons. This TCR was sampled from a man aged 55 to 69 in good health. This chain links TRBV14 with TRBJ2-5, with 7 positions matching TRBD1. The specimen sequenced was blood. The DNA of the CDR3 is TGTGCCAGCAGCCAAGATACAGGGGTTTGGACCCAGTACTTC. Protein: CASSQDTGVWTQYF.